The 16 T cell receptor beta chains given below trace back to one sample, sequenced in a study of CD8 T cells in Susac syndrome. RNA was extracted with the RNeasy kit, and a quantity of roughly 0.5 to 1 ug was reverse transcribed using random hexamers. TCRdb passed the immunoSEQ multiplex PCR reads through MiXCR, listing each CDR3 protein once. There are 140,000 to 150,000 distinct CDR3 sequences in the sample; around 96% occur only once, and over 0.09% lies in the top ten. The sequencing sample was made of CD4+ T cells from PBMCs. The receptors derive from a human donor with multiple sclerosis.

The rearrangement uses TRBV18 and TRBJ2-1; no firm D call. V was cut by 3 bases and J by 0 bases, with 9 bases left in between. Germline V CDR1 and CDR2: KGHSH, LQKENI. CDR3 length equals 15 residues. Here the CDR3 DNA reads TGTGCCAGCTCACCGGAGAAGGGCTCCTACAATGAGCAGTTCTTC. Protein: CASSPEKGSYNEQFF.

The chain employs TRBV25-1 and TRBJ2-1; D possibly matches TRBD1 or TRBD2 (5 bases each). This CDR3 is built from 17 residues. From germline, CDR1 is MGHDK and CDR2 SYGVNS. V was shortened by 2 bases and J by 0 bases, with 14 bases between the two germline ends. Here the CDR3 reads CASSEGASRSSYNEQFF. Here the CDR3 DNA reads TGTGCCAGCAGTGAAGGGGCTAGCAGGAGCTCCTACAATGAGCAGTTCTTC.

V gene TRBV14 combines with J gene TRBJ2-1, with 7 positions matching TRBD1. Germline loops: CDR1 SGHDN, CDR2 FVKESK. The CDR3 consists of 15 residues. V shed 7 bases and J 1 base; nucleotides not matched to a gene: 7. CDR3 protein: CASTARQGSYNEQFF. As DNA, the CDR3 is TGTGCCAGCACCGCGCGACAGGGTTCCTACAATGAGCAGTTCTTC.

CDR3 residues: CASSATGGSYEQYF. Here the CDR3 DNA reads TGTGCCAGCAGTGCGACAGGGGGGTCCTACGAGCAGTACTTC. V gene TRBV28 combines with J gene TRBJ2-7; TRBD1 matches at 9 bases. This CDR3 spans 14 amino acids. The trim removed 5 bases at V and 1 base at J, leaving 3 bases unmatched. CDR1 and CDR2 (germline): MDHEN, SYDVKM.

The chain joins TRBV3-1 to TRBJ2-2, with D hard to call. The V and J ends lost 1 base and 4 bases respectively, with 7 bases between them. The CDR3 has 14 amino acids. CDR1 LGHDT and CDR2 YNNKEL come from the germline V gene (reference sequence). The CDR3 spells CASSQVHATGELFF. The DNA of the CDR3 is TGTGCCAGCAGCCAAGTTCACGCCACCGGGGAGCTGTTTTTT.

V and J are TRBV7-9 and TRBJ2-1; D gene uncertain. From germline, CDR1 is SEHNR and CDR2 FQNEAQ (reference sequence). Trimming shortened V by 4 bases and J by 4 bases, and 8 bases separated the two germline ends. The CDR3 has 13 residues. This chain's CDR3 is CASSSSGYNEQFF. The CDR3 DNA reads as TGTGCCAGCAGCTCCTCAGGTTACAATGAGCAGTTCTTC.

The genes are TRBV6-6 and TRBJ2-5, with TRBD2 matching 9 bases. In germline, CDR1 is MNHNY, CDR2 SVGAGI (reference sequence). The junction had 9 bases not matched to a gene; V was cut back by 2 bases and J by 5 bases. The CDR3 runs to 16 residues. CDR3 coding DNA: TGTGCCAGCAGTTACGCTTTAGCGGGAGCGCGGGAGACCCAGTACTTC. This encodes CASSYALAGARETQYF.

This chain uses TRBV9 with TRBJ2-2; possibly TRBD1 for D (7 bases). The germline V gene has CDR1 SGDLS and CDR2 YYNGEE. The V and J ends lost 0 bases and 4 bases respectively, with 13 bases between them. This CDR3 contains 16 residues. The CDR3 DNA follows: TGTGCCAGCAGCGTAGGCGGCAGGGGGGCCACCGGGGAGCTGTTTTTT. Protein: CASSVGGRGATGELFF.

The J gene is TRBJ2-2, the V gene TRBV29-1, with TRBD1 as a possible D gene (6 bases). The CDR3 runs to 13 residues. Trimming removed 7 bases at V and 1 base at J, with 10 bases between. From germline, CDR1 is SQVTM and CDR2 ANQGSEA. The CDR3 here is CSAGRGNTGELFF. The CDR3 DNA is TGCAGCGCCGGCAGGGGGAACACCGGGGAGCTGTTTTTT.

The count of this clonotype is one. V gene TRBV27 combines with J gene TRBJ2-2; TRBD1 agrees at 7 bases. The CDR3 consists of 15 residues. V was pared by 6 bases and J by 4 bases, with 8 bases of the junction left unmatched. The germline gives CDR1 MNHEY, CDR2 SMNVEV (reference sequence). DNA of the CDR3: TGTGCCAGCAGCCGACAGGGAACGGTCACCGGGGAGCTGTTTTTT. Translation: CASSRQGTVTGELFF.

In this sample, this clonotype turned up once. The J gene is TRBJ2-3, the V gene TRBV4-3, with D uncertain. The CDR3 extends over 16 amino acids. V was trimmed by 1 base and J by 1 base, leaving 12 bases between them. CDR1 and CDR2 (germline): LGHNA, YSLEER. The CDR3 sequence: CASSQGIGMGTDTQYF. The CDR3 nucleotides are TGCGCCAGCAGCCAAGGTATAGGCATGGGCACAGATACGCAGTATTTT.

The chain uses TRBV7-2 and TRBJ2-3, with D tentatively TRBD2 (5 bases). V gave up 6 bases and J gave up 2 bases, with 12 bases separating them. The CDR3 has 14 residues. Germline lookup yields CDR1 SGHTA and CDR2 FQGNSA. CDR3 sequence (DNA): TGTGCCAGCAGGCCGGGATCTTACACAGATACGCAGTATTTT. Its protein product is CASRPGSYTDTQYF.

V and J are TRBV11-3 and TRBJ2-3; D remains unclear. CDR3 length equals 11 residues. Germline V gene data show CDR1 as SGHNT and CDR2 as YENEEA. Trimming shortened V by 1 base and J by 11 bases, and 7 bases separated the two germline ends. The CDR3 DNA is TGTGCCAGCAGCTTAGGGCAGGAGCAGTATTTT. The encoded protein is CASSLGQEQYF.

V usage is TRBV3-1 and J usage is TRBJ2-7, with a weak D call TRBD1 (6 bases). Per germline, CDR1 LGHDT and CDR2 YNNKEL (reference sequence). Deletions cut 1 base from V and 7 bases from J, with 14 bases between. This CDR3 has 14 residues. The CDR3 sequence: CASSQVGALWEQYF. CDR3 nucleotide sequence: TGTGCCAGCAGCCAAGTGGGGGCCCTCTGGGAGCAGTACTTC.

The genes are TRBV7-9 and TRBJ2-4; D is perhaps TRBD1 or TRBD2 (5 bases each). The length of the CDR3 is 13 residues. The V gene's germline CDR1 is SEHNR and CDR2 FQNEAQ (reference sequence). V dropped 5 bases and J dropped 7 bases, with 12 bases sitting between them. This CDR3 reads CASSPGTENIQYF. CDR3 nucleotides: TGTGCCAGCAGCCCCGGGACGGAGAACATTCAGTACTTC.

V is TRBV20-1 and J is TRBJ2-3, with 8 bases identical to TRBD2. Germline values: CDR1 DFQATT, CDR2 SNEGSKA (reference sequence). There are 15 residues in the CDR3. V lost 3 bases, J lost 0 bases, and 5 bases stayed unmatched. CDR3: CSASRAGGSTDTQYF. Written as DNA, the CDR3 is TGCAGTGCTAGTCGGGCGGGGGGTAGCACAGATACGCAGTATTTT.